This TCR beta chain derives from a study of control samples from healthy donors and cancer patients. CDR1 is LGHDT and CDR2 is YNNKEL in the germline V gene (reference sequence). This CDR3 has 15 residues. V lost 0 bases and J 4 bases, leaving 12 bases between the germline ends. Libraries were prepared by immunoSEQ multiplex PCR; TCRdb keeps only in-frame clonotypes and omits some of them. The table records some 80,000 clones, under 90% of them present only once. The chain joins TRBV3-1 (or the pseudogene TRBV3-2) to TRBJ2-5; D is perhaps TRBD1 (5 bases). The sequence was collected from a man aged 45-65 years in good health. Sequencing was done on a sample of blood. The CDR3 DNA reads as TGTGCCAGCAGCCAAGATCTTGGCAGGGTAGAGACCCAGTACTTC. Its protein product is CASSQDLGRVETQYF.